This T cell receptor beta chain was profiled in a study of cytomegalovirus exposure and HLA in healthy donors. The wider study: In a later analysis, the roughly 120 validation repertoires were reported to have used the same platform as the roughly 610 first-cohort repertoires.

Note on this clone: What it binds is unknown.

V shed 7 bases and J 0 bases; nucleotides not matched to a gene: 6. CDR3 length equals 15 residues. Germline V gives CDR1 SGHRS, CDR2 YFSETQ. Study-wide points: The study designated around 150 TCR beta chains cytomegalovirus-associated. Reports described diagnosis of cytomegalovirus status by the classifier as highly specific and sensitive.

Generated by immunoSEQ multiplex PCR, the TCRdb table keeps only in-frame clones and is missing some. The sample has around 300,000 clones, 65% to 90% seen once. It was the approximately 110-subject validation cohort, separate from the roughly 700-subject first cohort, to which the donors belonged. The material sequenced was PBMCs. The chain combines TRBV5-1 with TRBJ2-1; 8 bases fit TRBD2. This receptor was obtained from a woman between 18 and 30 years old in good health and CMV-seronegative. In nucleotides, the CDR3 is TGCGCCAGCTTCCTTAGCGGGGCCTCCTACAATGAGCAGTTCTTC. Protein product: CASFLSGASYNEQFF.